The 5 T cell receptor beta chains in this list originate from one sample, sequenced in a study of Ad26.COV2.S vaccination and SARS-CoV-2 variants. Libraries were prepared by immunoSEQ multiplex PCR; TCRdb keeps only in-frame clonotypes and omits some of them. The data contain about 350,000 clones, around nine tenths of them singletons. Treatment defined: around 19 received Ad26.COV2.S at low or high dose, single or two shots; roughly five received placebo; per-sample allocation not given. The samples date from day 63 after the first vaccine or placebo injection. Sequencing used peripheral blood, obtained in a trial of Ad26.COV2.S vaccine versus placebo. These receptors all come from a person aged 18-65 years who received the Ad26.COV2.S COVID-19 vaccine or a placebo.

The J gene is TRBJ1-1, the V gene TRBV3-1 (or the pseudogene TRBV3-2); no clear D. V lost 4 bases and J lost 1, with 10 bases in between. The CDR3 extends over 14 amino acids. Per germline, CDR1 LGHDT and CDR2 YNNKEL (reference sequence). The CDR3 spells CASSRGRANTEAFF. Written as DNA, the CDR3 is TGTGCCAGCAGCCGCGGACGGGCGAACACTGAAGCTTTCTTT.

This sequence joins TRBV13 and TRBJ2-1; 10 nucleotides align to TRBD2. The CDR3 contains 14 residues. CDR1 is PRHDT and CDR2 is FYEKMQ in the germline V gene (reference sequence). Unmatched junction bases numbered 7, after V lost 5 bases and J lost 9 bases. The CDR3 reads CASSPVSGGAEQFF. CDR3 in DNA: TGTGCCAGCAGCCCGGTGAGCGGGGGGGCTGAGCAGTTCTTC.

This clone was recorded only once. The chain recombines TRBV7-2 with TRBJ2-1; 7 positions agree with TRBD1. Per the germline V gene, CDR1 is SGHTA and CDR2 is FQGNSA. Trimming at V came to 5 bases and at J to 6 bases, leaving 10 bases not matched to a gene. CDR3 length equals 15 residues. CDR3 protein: CASSRDRVSSNEQFF. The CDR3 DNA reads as TGTGCCAGCAGCCGCGACAGGGTTTCAAGCAATGAGCAGTTCTTC.

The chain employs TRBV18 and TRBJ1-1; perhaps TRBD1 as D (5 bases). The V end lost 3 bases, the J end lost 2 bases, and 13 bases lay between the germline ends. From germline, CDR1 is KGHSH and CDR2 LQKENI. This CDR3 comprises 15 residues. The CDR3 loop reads CASSPLKDRNTEAFF. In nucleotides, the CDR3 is TGTGCCAGCTCACCTCTGAAAGACAGAAACACTGAAGCTTTCTTT. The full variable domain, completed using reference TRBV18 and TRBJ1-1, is NAGVMQNPRHLVRRRGQEARLRCSPMKGHSHVYWYRQLPEEGLKFMVYLQKENIIDESGMPKERFSAEFPKEGPSILRIQQVVRGDSAAYFCASSPLKDRNTEAFFGQGTRLTVV.

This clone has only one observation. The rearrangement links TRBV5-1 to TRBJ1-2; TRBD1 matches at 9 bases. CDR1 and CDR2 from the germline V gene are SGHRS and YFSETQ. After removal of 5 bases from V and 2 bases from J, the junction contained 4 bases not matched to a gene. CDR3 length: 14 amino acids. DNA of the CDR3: TGCGCCAGCAGTCGTGGGACAGGGAACTATGGCTACACCTTC. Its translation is CASSRGTGNYGYTF.